These 14 T cell receptor beta chains came from one sample sequenced in a study of vaccination and CD4 T cells after COVID-19. These receptors are not linked to any known antigen. The study sequenced cultured CD4+ T cell DNA using the Oncomine TCR Beta short-read assay. Via MiXCR, TCRdb re-called the PCR reads, giving one row per CDR3 protein. The sample has over 7,000 distinct CDR3 sequences, about two thirds seen once. Treatment in this sample: roughly nine-day PBMC culture with coronavirus spike peptide pools or control peptides (ViraFEST assay). The sequencing used cultured CD4+ T cells from blood, collected after SARS-CoV-2 vaccination. These receptors originate from a human donor with COVID-19.

The table lists this clonotype with a few counts. J is TRBJ2-7 and V is TRBV20-1, with TRBD1 matching over 9 bases. CDR1 and CDR2 from the germline V gene are DFQATT and SNEGSKA (reference sequence). CDR3 length: 13 amino acids. The J segment lost 7 bases and the V segment lost 2 bases, leaving 6 bases of the junction unmatched. The CDR3 loop is CSARRQGEGEQYF. The CDR3 DNA reads TGCAGTGCTAGACGACAGGGGGAGGGGGAGCAGTACTTC.

The chain is built from TRBV5-1 and TRBJ1-5, with 7 nucleotides matching TRBD1. Looked up from germline, CDR1 is SGHRS and CDR2 is YFSETQ. CDR3 length: 15 residues. V lost 0 bases, J lost 4 bases, and 4 bases stayed unmatched. Written as DNA, the CDR3 is TGCGCCAGCAGCTTGGAGGGCAGGGGGAATCAGCCCCAGCATTTT. Encoded protein: CASSLEGRGNQPQHF.

The table lists this clonotype with a count of one. V gene TRBV12-3 or TRBV12-4 combines with J gene TRBJ2-7; 7 positions match TRBD1. The V gene end was trimmed by 4 bases and the J gene end by 1 base; junction bases not matched to a gene: 4. The CDR3 consists of 14 residues. The CDR3 DNA follows: TGTGCCAGCAGTTCGGGACAGCATTCCTACGAGCAGTACTTC. It is translated as CASSSGQHSYEQYF.

This clonotype was recorded once. This CDR3 is CASSNPSSDIQYF. The CDR3, as DNA: TGTGCCAGCTCAAACCCTAGTTCTGACATTCAGTACTTC. The rearrangement uses TRBV18 and TRBJ2-4; unclear D gene. The V and J ends lost 5 bases and 8 bases respectively, with 13 bases between them. Germline CDR1 is KGHSH and CDR2 is LQKENI. This CDR3 is 13 amino acids long.

Regarding this clonotype: The CDR3 does not close with the conserved phenylalanine or tryptophan, likely indicating a read error. The CDR3 nucleotides are TGCAGTGCTAGAGATTCCCAGAGGGGGCTCGGGTATGGCTACACCCTC. This sequence encodes CSARDSQRGLGYGYTL. The J gene is TRBJ1-2, the V gene TRBV20-1, with TRBD1 matching over 7 bases. Trimming took 0 bases from V and 5 from J; bases not matched to a gene: 12. The CDR3 is made up of 16 amino acids. The germline V gene encodes CDR1 DFQATT and CDR2 SNEGSKA (reference sequence).

The chain couples TRBV7-2 to TRBJ1-5; D gene ambiguous. This CDR3 has 15 residues. The germline V and J ends were trimmed by 1 base and 2 bases, with 9 bases remaining between them. Germline V CDR1 and CDR2: SGHTA, FQGNSA. CDR3 region: CASSLGRNRNQPQHF. DNA of the CDR3: TGTGCCAGCAGCTTAGGAAGAAATCGCAATCAGCCCCAGCATTTT.

The chain combines TRBV11-2 with TRBJ2-3; D gene ambiguous. The CDR3 is made up of 15 amino acids. Germline V lookup: CDR1 SGHAT, CDR2 FQNNGV. V lost 0 bases and J 2 bases, leaving 9 bases between the germline ends. The CDR3 sequence: CASSLESYDTDTQYF. The CDR3 nucleotides read TGTGCCAGCAGCTTAGAATCTTATGACACAGATACGCAGTATTTT.

This clonotype has a single count. The chain joins TRBV21-1 to TRBJ2-5; the table names TRBD2, a call not compared with the DNA. TRBV21-1 is recorded as a pseudogene. CDR3 length: 17 amino acids. This chain's CDR3 is CASIPQAVAGELETQYF. Written as DNA, the CDR3 is TGTGCCAGCATCCCCCAGGCCGTAGCGGGGGAGTTAGAGACCCAGTACTTC.

V is TRBV5-4 and J is TRBJ1-1; D is undetermined. The CDR3 consists of 14 residues. CDR1 and CDR2 from the germline V gene are SGHNT and YYREEE (reference sequence). The V end was cut by 0 bases, the J end by 5 bases, with 11 bases between. This CDR3 is CASSLGAVGTEAFF. The CDR3 coding sequence is TGTGCCAGCAGCTTGGGGGCGGTAGGGACTGAAGCTTTCTTT. The variable domain in full, completed from reference TRBV5-4 and TRBJ1-1, reads ETGVTQSPTHLIKTRGQQVTLRCSSQSGHNTVSWYQQALGQGPQFIFQYYREEENGRGNFPPRFSGLQFPNYSSELNVNALELDDSALYLCASSLGAVGTEAFFGQGTRLTVV.

The rearrangement uses TRBV6-2 or TRBV6-3 and TRBJ1-1; the D is unclear. CDR3 size: 14 residues. CDR1 is MNHEY and CDR2 is SVGEGT in the germline V gene. Deletions cut 4 bases from V and 3 bases from J, with 12 bases between. The chain's CDR3 is CASSSRVWDTEAFF. The CDR3 nucleotides read TGTGCCAGCAGTTCAAGGGTGTGGGACACTGAAGCTTTCTTT.

The rearrangement uses TRBV6-1 and TRBJ1-5; the D gene is possibly TRBD1 (6 bases). CDR1 and CDR2 from the germline V gene are MNHNS and SASEGT. This CDR3 comprises 15 residues. The ends were cut back, 5 bases at V and 0 bases at J, with 11 bases in the middle. The CDR3 here is CASSPTGTSNQPQHF. As DNA, the CDR3 is TGTGCCAGCAGTCCCACAGGGACTAGCAATCAGCCCCAGCATTTT.

This clonotype has only a few counts. The chain couples TRBV20-1 to TRBJ1-4; D may be TRBD1 (6 bases). This CDR3 has 14 residues. Germline V gene data show CDR1 as DFQATT and CDR2 as SNEGSKA (reference sequence). Trimming removed 3 bases at V and 7 bases at J, with 15 bases between. DNA of the CDR3: TGCAGTGCTAGTTCGGGGGGCAAGGGTGAAAAACTGTTTTTT. Translation: CSASSGGKGEKLFF.

This chain uses TRBV3-1 with TRBJ1-1; the D gene is possibly TRBD1 (6 bases). The CDR3 consists of 16 residues. Trimming took 4 bases from V and 0 from J, leaving 15 bases between them. Looked up from germline, CDR1 is LGHDT and CDR2 is YNNKEL (reference sequence). The CDR3 DNA sequence: TGTGCCAGCAGCCCTCTTCCGAGGACAGTGAACACTGAAGCTTTCTTT. This encodes CASSPLPRTVNTEAFF.

The chain couples TRBV6-2 or TRBV6-3 to TRBJ2-4; 7 positions agree with TRBD1. Germline V gives CDR1 MNHEY, CDR2 SVGEGT. J was trimmed by 2 bases and V by 5 bases; bases with no gene match: 3. This CDR3 contains 14 residues. The CDR3 region is CASSRGGSKNIQYF. The CDR3 nucleotides read TGTGCCAGCAGTCGAGGGGGCTCCAAAAACATTCAGTACTTC.